The T cell receptor beta chain under discussion was sequenced for a study of blood T cell repertoires in COVID-19. Recruits, aged about 18 to 100 years, lived in 24 US areas. Categorization into cohorts depended on clinical history that participants reported. Someone with COVID-19 had been met by exposed participants within 2 weeks before study entry. The length of the CDR3 is 15 residues. The V gene end was trimmed by 1 base and the J gene end by 6 bases; junction bases not matched to a gene: 5. Germline values: CDR1 MNHNS, CDR2 SASEGT. Authors' analysis steps: Estimation of nucleated cell counts relied on the amplification of reference gene primers. The data were produced by immunoSEQ multiplex PCR, yet TCRdb's version contains in-frame clones alone and is incomplete. The DNA gave D and trimming, while V, J and clone size come from that table. The data contain 330,000 or so clones, 88% of them singletons.

The chain links TRBV6-1 to TRBJ2-2; 7 nucleotides agree with TRBD2. The sample consisted of PBMCs or T cells enriched from blood (not recorded which). The clonotype was recovered from a woman aged 30 to 39 who had been exposed to COVID-19. CDR3 nucleotide sequence: TGTGCCAGCAGTGAAGATGGGGGGGGTCCCGGGGAGCTGTTTTTT. Translation gives CASSEDGGGPGELFF.